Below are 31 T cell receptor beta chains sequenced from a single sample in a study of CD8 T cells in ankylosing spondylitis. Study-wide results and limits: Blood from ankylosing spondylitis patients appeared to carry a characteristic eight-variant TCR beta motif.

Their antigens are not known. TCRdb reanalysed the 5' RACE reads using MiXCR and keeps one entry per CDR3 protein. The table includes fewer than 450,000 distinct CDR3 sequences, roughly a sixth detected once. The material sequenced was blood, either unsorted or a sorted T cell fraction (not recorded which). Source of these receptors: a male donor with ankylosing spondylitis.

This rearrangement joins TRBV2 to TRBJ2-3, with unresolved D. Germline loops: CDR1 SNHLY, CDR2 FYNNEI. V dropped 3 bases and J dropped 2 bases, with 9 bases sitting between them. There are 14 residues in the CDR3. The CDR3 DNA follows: TGTGCCAGCAGTGAGGCACTACCCACAGATACGCAGTATTTT. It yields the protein CASSEALPTDTQYF.

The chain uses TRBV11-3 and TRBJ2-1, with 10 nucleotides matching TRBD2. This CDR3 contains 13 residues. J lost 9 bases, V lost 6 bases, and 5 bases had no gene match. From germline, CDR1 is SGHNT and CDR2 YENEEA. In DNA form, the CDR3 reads TGTGCCAGCAGTCCCAGCGGGAGGGGTGAGCAGTTCTTC. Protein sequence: CASSPSGRGEQFF.

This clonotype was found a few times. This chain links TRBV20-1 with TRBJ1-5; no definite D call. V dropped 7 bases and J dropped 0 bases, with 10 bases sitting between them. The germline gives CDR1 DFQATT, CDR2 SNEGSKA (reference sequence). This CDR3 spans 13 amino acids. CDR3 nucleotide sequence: TGCAGTGTCCAAACGTATAGCAATCAGCCCCAGCATTTT. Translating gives CSVQTYSNQPQHF.

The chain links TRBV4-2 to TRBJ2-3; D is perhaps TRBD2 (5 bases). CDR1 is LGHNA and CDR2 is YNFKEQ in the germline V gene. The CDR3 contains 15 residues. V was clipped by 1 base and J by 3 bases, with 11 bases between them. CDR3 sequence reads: CASSQGREQTDTQYF. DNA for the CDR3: TGTGCCAGCAGCCAAGGACGGGAACAAACAGATACGCAGTATTTT.

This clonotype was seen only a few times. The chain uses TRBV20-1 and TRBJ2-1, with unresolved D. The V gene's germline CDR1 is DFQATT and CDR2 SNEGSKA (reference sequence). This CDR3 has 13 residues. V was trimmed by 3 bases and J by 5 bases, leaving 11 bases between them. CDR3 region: CSARATDHNEQFF. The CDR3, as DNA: TGCAGTGCTAGGGCGACGGACCACAATGAGCAGTTCTTC.

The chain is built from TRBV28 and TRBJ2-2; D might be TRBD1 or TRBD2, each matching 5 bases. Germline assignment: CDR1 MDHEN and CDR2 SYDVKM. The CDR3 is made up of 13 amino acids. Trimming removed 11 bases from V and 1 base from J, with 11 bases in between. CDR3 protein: CASGTVNTGELFF. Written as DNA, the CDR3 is TGTGCCTCTGGGACCGTGAACACCGGGGAGCTGTTTTTT.

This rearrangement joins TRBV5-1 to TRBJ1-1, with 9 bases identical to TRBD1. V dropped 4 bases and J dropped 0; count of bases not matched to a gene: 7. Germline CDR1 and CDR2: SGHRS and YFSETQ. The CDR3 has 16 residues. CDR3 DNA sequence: TGCGCCAGCAGCAGTCCGGGACAGGGCCTGAACACTGAAGCTTTCTTT. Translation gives CASSSPGQGLNTEAFF. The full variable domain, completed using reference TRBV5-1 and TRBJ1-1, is KAGVTQTPRYLIKTRGQQVTLSCSPISGHRSVSWYQQTPGQGLQFLFEYFSETQRNKGNFPGRFSGRQFSNSRSEMNVSTLELGDSALYLCASSSPGQGLNTEAFFGQGTRLTVV.

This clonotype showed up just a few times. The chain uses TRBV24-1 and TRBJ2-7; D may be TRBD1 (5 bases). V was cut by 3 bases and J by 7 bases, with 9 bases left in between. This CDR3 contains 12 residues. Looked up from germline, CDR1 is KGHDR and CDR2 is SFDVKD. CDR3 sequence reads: CATSDTQGEQYF. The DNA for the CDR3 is TGTGCCACCAGTGATACCCAGGGAGAGCAGTACTTC.

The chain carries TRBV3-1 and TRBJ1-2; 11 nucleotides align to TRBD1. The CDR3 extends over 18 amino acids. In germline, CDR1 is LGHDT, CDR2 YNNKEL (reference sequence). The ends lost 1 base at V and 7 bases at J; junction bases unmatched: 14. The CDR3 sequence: CASSQGWLFSGQGVGYTF. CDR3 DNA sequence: TGTGCCAGCAGCCAAGGGTGGCTTTTTTCGGGACAGGGGGTTGGCTACACCTTC.

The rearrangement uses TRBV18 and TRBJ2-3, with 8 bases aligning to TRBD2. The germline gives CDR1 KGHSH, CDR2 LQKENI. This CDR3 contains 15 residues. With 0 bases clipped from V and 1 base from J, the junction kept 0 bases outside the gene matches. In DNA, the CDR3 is TGTGCCAGCTCACCACCGACTAGCGGCACAGATACGCAGTATTTT. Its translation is CASSPPTSGTDTQYF.

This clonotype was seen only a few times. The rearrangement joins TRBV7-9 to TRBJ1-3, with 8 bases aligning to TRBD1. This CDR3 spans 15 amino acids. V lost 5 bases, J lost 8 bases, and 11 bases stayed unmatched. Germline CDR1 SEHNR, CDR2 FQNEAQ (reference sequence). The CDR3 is CASSPRARGRDTIYF. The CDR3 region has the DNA TGTGCCAGCAGCCCGCGGGCCAGGGGGCGAGACACCATATATTTT.

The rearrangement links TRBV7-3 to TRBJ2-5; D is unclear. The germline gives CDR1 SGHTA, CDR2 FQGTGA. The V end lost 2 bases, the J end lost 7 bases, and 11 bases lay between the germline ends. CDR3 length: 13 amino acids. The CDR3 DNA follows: TGTGCCAGCAGCTTAGGTAGCTTTGGGACCCAGTACTTC. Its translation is CASSLGSFGTQYF.

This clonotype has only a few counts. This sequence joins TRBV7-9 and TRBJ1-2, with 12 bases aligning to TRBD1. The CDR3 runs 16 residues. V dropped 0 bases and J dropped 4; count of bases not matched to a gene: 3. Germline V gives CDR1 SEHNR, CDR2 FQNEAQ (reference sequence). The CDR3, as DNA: TGTGCCAGCAGCTTAGCCGGGACAGGGGGCTTCTATGGCTACACCTTC. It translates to CASSLAGTGGFYGYTF.

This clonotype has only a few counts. CDR3 loop: CASSREGEQYF. CDR3 DNA: TGTGCCAGCAGCCGGGAGGGGGAGCAGTACTTC. This rearrangement joins TRBV3-1 to TRBJ2-7, with 7 bases fitting TRBD2. CDR3 length: 11 amino acids. Germline CDR1 and CDR2: LGHDT and YNNKEL (reference sequence). The J segment lost 7 bases and the V segment lost 4 bases, leaving 1 base of the junction unmatched.

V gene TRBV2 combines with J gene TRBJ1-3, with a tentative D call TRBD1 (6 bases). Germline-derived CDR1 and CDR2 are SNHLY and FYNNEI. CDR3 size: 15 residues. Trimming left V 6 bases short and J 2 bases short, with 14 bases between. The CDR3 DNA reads TGTGCCAGCAGCAAGAACAGGGACCCTGGAAACACCATATATTTT. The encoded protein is CASSKNRDPGNTIYF. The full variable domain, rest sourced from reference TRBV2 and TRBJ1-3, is EPEVTQTPSHQVTQMGQEVILRCVPISNHLYFYWYRQILGQKVEFLVSFYNNEISEKSEIFDDQFSVERPDGSNFTLKIRSTKLEDSAMYFCASSKNRDPGNTIYFGEGSWLTVV.

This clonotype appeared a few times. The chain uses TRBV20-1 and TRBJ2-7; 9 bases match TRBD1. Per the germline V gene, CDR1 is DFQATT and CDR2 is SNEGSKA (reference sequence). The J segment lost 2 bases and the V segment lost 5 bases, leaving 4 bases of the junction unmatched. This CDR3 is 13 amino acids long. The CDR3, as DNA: TGCAGTGCTCAAGGGACAGGGACCTACGAGCAGTACTTC. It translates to CSAQGTGTYEQYF.

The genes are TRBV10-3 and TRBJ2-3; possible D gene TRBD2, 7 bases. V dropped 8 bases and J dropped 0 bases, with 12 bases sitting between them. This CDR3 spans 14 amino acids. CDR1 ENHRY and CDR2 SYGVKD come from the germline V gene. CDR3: CAIGGARSTDTQYF. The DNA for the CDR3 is TGTGCCATCGGGGGGGCGCGAAGCACAGATACGCAGTATTTT.

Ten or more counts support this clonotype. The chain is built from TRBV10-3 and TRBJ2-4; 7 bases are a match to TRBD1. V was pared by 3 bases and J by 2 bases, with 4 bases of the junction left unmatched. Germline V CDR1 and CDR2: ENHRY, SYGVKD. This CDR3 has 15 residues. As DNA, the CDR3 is TGTGCCATCAGTGACGACAGGGTTACCAAAAACATTCAGTACTTC. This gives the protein CAISDDRVTKNIQYF.

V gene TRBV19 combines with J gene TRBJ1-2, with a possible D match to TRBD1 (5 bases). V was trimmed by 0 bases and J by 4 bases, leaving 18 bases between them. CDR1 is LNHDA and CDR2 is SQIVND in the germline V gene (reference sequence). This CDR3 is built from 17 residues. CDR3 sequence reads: CASSIDRGSRYLYGYTF. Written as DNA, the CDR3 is TGTGCCAGTAGTATAGATCGGGGCAGTCGATACCTCTATGGCTACACCTTC. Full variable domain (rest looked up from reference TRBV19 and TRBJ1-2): DGGITQSPKYLFRKEGQNVTLSCEQNLNHDAMYWYRQDPGQGLRLIYYSQIVNDFQKGDIAEGYSVSREKKESFPLTVTSAQKNPTAFYLCASSIDRGSRYLYGYTFGSGTRLTVV.

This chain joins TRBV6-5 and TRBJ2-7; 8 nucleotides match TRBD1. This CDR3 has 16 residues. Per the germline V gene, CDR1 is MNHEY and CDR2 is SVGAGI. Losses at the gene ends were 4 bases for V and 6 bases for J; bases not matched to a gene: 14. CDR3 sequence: CASSSWNDRGAVEQYF. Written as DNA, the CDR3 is TGTGCCAGCAGTTCCTGGAACGACAGGGGTGCGGTCGAGCAGTACTTC.

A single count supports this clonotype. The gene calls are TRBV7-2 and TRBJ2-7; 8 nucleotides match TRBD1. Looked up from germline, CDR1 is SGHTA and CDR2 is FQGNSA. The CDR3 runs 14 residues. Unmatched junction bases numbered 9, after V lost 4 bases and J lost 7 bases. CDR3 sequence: CASSSGQGTWEQYF. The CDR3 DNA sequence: TGTGCCAGCAGCTCTGGACAGGGTACTTGGGAGCAGTACTTC.

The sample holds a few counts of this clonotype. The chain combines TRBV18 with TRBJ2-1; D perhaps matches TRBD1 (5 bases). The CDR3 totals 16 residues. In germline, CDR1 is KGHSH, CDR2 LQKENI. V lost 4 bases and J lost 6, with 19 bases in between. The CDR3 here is CASSHITGGGSNEQFF. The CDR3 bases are TGTGCCAGCTCACACATTACAGGCGGTGGTTCCAATGAGCAGTTCTTC. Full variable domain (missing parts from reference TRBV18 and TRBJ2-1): NAGVMQNPRHLVRRRGQEARLRCSPMKGHSHVYWYRQLPEEGLKFMVYLQKENIIDESGMPKERFSAEFPKEGPSILRIQQVVRGDSAAYFCASSHITGGGSNEQFFGPGTRLTVL.

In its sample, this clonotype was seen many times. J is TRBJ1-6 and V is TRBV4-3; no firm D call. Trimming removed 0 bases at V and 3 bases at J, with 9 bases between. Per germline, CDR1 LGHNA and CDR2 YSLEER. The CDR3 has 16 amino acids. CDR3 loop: CASSQDKGYYNSPLHF. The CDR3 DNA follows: TGCGCCAGCAGCCAAGATAAGGGATACTATAATTCACCCCTCCACTTT.

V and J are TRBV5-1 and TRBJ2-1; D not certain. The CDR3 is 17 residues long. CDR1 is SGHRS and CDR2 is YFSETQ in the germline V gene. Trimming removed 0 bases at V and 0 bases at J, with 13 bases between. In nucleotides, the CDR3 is TGCGCCAGCAGCTTGGCGGGCCAGGCCAGCTCCTACAATGAGCAGTTCTTC. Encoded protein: CASSLAGQASSYNEQFF.

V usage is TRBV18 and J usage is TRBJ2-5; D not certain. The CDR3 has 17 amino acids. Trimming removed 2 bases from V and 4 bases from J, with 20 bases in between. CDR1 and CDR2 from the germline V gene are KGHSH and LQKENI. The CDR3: CASSPAQPSQGVETQYF. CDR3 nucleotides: TGTGCCAGCTCACCAGCACAACCGTCGCAAGGAGTAGAGACCCAGTACTTC. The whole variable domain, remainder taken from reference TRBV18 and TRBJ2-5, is NAGVMQNPRHLVRRRGQEARLRCSPMKGHSHVYWYRQLPEEGLKFMVYLQKENIIDESGMPKERFSAEFPKEGPSILRIQQVVRGDSAAYFCASSPAQPSQGVETQYFGPGTRLLVL.

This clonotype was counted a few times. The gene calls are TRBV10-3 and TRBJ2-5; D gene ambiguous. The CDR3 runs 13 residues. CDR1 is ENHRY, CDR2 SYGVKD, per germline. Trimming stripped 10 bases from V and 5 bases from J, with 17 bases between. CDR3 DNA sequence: TGTGCCACGACCCTCAAAGCGCAGGAGACCCAGTACTTC. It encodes CATTLKAQETQYF.

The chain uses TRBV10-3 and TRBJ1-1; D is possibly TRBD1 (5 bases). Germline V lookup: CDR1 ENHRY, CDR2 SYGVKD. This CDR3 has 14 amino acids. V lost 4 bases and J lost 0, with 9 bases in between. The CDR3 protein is CAISGQTVNTEAFF. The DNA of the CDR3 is TGTGCCATCAGTGGCCAGACAGTGAACACTGAAGCTTTCTTT.

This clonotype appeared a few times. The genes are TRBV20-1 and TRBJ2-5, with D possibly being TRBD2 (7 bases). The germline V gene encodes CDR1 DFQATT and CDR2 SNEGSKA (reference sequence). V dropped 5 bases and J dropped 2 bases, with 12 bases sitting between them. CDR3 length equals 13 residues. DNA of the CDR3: TGCAGTGCTGGGGGAGGGGGGCAAGAGACCCAGTACTTC. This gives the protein CSAGGGGQETQYF.

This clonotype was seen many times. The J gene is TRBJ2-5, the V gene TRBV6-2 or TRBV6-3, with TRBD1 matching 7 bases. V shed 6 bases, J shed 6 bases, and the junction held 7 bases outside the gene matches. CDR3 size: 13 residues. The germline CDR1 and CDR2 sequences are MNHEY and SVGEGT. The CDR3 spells CASRLQGIKTQYF. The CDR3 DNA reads TGTGCCAGCAGACTACAGGGGATAAAGACCCAGTACTTC.

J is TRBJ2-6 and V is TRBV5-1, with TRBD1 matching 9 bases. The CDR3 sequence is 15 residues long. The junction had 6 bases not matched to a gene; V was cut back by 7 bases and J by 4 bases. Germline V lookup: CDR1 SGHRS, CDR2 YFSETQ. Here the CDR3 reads CASGTGTTGANVLTF. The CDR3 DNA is TGCGCCAGCGGGACAGGGACTACCGGGGCCAACGTCCTGACTTTC.

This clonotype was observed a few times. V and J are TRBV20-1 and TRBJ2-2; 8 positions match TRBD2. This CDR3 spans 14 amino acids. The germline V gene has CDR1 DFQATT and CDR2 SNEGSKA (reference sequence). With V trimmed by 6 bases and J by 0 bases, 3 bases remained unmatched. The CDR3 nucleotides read TGCAGTGCAGGACTAGCCGCGAACACCGGGGAGCTGTTTTTT. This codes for CSAGLAANTGELFF.